The following is a TCR beta chain sequence with its context. These data are taken from a study of shared clonotypes between healthy human individuals. The table came from immunoSEQ multiplex PCR; TCRdb's copy has only in-frame clones and leaves some out. The sample consists of about half a million clones, approximately 82% of them appearing once. The V gene lost 3 bases and the J gene lost 7 bases, with 16 bases spanning the gap. The CDR3 is 15 residues long. Germline lookup yields CDR1 LGHNA and CDR2 YNFKEQ. This sequence originates from a woman aged 35 to 49 in good health. Some clones in this sample may be carry-over from other donors' samples. Sequencing used PBMCs. The chain uses TRBV4-2 and TRBJ1-5, with D hard to call. The CDR3 here is CASSQESGGWQPQHF. The CDR3 nucleotides read TGTGCCAGCAGCCAGGAGAGCGGAGGATGGCAGCCCCAGCATTTT.